The 21 T cell receptor beta chains below come from one sample, sequenced in a study of blood T cells in healthy people across ages. Next came a second PCR, run for about 6 to 11 cycles, which used a sample-barcoded 5' primer along with a J-beta primer mix. In TCRdb, the 5' RACE reads were re-called with MiXCR into one record per CDR3 protein. The repertoire holds nearly 1 million distinct CDR3 sequences, roughly half seen once, with about a fifth in the top ten. The sequenced material came from blood. The source is a woman between 55 and 75 years old in good health.

There are a few counts of this clonotype. The J gene is TRBJ1-2, the V gene TRBV4-2, with D possibly being TRBD1 (5 bases). CDR1 LGHNA and CDR2 YNFKEQ come from the germline V gene. CDR3 length: 17 amino acids. Between the trimmed V and J ends, which lost 0 bases and 3 bases, there was a span of 17 bases. CDR3 in amino acids: CASSQDSGGMRHYGYTF. For the CDR3, the DNA is TGTGCCAGCAGCCAAGATTCGGGGGGGATGAGGCACTATGGCTACACCTTC.

V usage is TRBV20-1 and J usage is TRBJ2-7, with a possible D match to TRBD2 (5 bases). From germline, CDR1 is DFQATT and CDR2 SNEGSKA (reference sequence). The ends were cut back, 3 bases at V and 2 bases at J, with 11 bases in the middle. This CDR3 is 13 amino acids long. This CDR3 reads CSARFPGTYEQYF. CDR3 coding DNA: TGCAGTGCTAGGTTCCCGGGGACCTACGAGCAGTACTTC.

V gene TRBV27 combines with J gene TRBJ2-7; 9 bases agree with TRBD1. The ends lost 6 bases at V and 5 bases at J; junction bases unmatched: 8. The CDR3 has 14 residues. From germline, CDR1 is MNHEY and CDR2 SMNVEV (reference sequence). For the CDR3, the DNA is TGTGCCAGCAGCCCCGGGACAGGGTTCCACGAGCAGTACTTC. Its translation: CASSPGTGFHEQYF.

This clonotype was seen more than once but under ten times. The chain is built from TRBV27 and TRBJ2-1; 7 bases match TRBD2. The CDR3 is made up of 14 amino acids. Germline CDR1 and CDR2: MNHEY and SMNVEV (reference sequence). V shed 6 bases, J shed 7 bases, and the junction held 9 bases outside the gene matches. The CDR3 DNA sequence: TGTGCCAGCAGCCTGGGGGGGTGGAGGAATGAGCAGTTCTTC. Its protein product is CASSLGGWRNEQFF.

The chain has TRBV6-1 and TRBJ2-5; no clear D gene. The J call is in doubt because the DNA end fits TRBJ2-7 better. Looked up from germline, CDR1 is MNHNS and CDR2 is SASEGT. This CDR3 has 14 residues. The CDR3 sequence: CASSEKRPHYEQYF. The CDR3 DNA reads TGTGCCAGCAGTGAAAAGAGACCTCATTACGAGCAGTACTTC.

This clonotype showed up many times. J is TRBJ2-7 and V is TRBV5-1, with D tentatively TRBD1 (5 bases). The V end was cut by 4 bases, the J end by 6 bases, with 20 bases between. This CDR3 is 15 amino acids long. Germline V gene data show CDR1 as SGHRS and CDR2 as YFSETQ. As DNA, the CDR3 is TGCGCCAGCAGCCTGCAGGGCTCCGGGCCTCGCGAGCAGTACTTC. Amino acid sequence: CASSLQGSGPREQYF.

The V and J genes are TRBV11-2 and TRBJ2-4; D remains ambiguous. The CDR3 is 15 amino acids. The germline V and J ends were trimmed by 1 base and 2 bases, with 9 bases remaining between them. Germline V gene data show CDR1 as SGHAT and CDR2 as FQNNGV. The CDR3 loop reads CASSLVVQTKNIQYF. CDR3 coding DNA: TGTGCCAGCAGCTTAGTGGTCCAGACCAAAAACATTCAGTACTTC.

CDR3 in DNA: TGCGCCAGCAGCTTTTTTGCAACTAATGAAAAACTGTTTTTT. This codes for CASSFFATNEKLFF. The chain joins TRBV5-1 to TRBJ1-4; unclear D gene. Between the trimmed V and J ends, which lost 2 bases and 0 bases, there was a span of 5 bases. CDR3 length: 14 amino acids. Germline CDR1 and CDR2: SGHRS and YFSETQ.

V gene TRBV18 combines with J gene TRBJ1-4; D is undetermined. The V end was cut by 3 bases, the J end by 7 bases, with 12 bases between. This CDR3 is built from 14 residues. The germline gives CDR1 KGHSH, CDR2 LQKENI. In DNA, the CDR3 is TGTGCCAGCTCACCGGGCAATCGGGGTGAAAAACTGTTTTTT. Its translation is CASSPGNRGEKLFF. The full variable domain, completed using reference TRBV18 and TRBJ1-4, is NAGVMQNPRHLVRRRGQEARLRCSPMKGHSHVYWYRQLPEEGLKFMVYLQKENIIDESGMPKERFSAEFPKEGPSILRIQQVVRGDSAAYFCASSPGNRGEKLFFGSGTQLSVL.

The CDR3 protein is CASSLLGTPYNEQFF. The CDR3 coding sequence is TGCGCCAGCAGCCTCCTTGGGACCCCCTACAATGAGCAGTTCTTC. The V and J genes are TRBV4-1 and TRBJ2-1; D possibly matches TRBD1 or TRBD2 (5 bases each). From germline, CDR1 is MGHRA and CDR2 YSYEKL. CDR3 length: 15 residues. Trimming left V 4 bases short and J 2 bases short, with 12 bases between.

The chain couples TRBV20-1 to TRBJ1-5, with D unresolved. The CDR3 runs 13 residues. The V end lost 6 bases, the J end lost 3 bases, and 12 bases lay between the germline ends. Germline V CDR1 and CDR2: DFQATT, SNEGSKA (reference sequence). DNA for the CDR3: TGCAGTGCGAGCGCACAGTTCAATCAGCCCCAGCATTTT. The encoded protein is CSASAQFNQPQHF.

The V and J genes are TRBV5-1 and TRBJ1-2, with no clear D. The V and J ends lost 3 bases and 6 bases respectively, with 18 bases between them. CDR3 length equals 15 residues. Germline lookup yields CDR1 SGHRS and CDR2 YFSETQ. The CDR3 DNA sequence: TGCGCCAGCAGCTCCGCAATTATGGCGGTTGATGGCTACACCTTC. Amino acid sequence: CASSSAIMAVDGYTF.

This clonotype turned up a few times. The V and J genes are TRBV24-1 and TRBJ2-1; 9 positions match TRBD2. Germline V gene sequence: CDR1 KGHDR, CDR2 SFDVKD. The CDR3 totals 14 residues. Unmatched junction bases numbered 12, after V lost 12 bases and J lost 7 bases. CDR3 in amino acids: CAAAPAGGGNEQFF. The DNA of the CDR3 is TGTGCCGCGGCTCCAGCGGGAGGAGGTAATGAGCAGTTCTTC.

This clonotype was observed a handful of times. The genes are TRBV7-9 and TRBJ1-4; TRBD1 aligns across 12 bases. Per germline, CDR1 SEHNR and CDR2 FQNEAQ (reference sequence). V gave up 5 bases and J gave up 0 bases; unmatched junction bases: 13. CDR3 length: 20 residues. CDR3 DNA: TGTGCCAGCAGCCCCCTTCCCGGGACAGGGGGCATCGCAACTAATGAAAAACTGTTTTTT. Encoded protein: CASSPLPGTGGIATNEKLFF.

V and J are TRBV6-4 and TRBJ2-1; the D gene could be TRBD1 or TRBD2 (5 bases each). V gave up 4 bases and J gave up 7 bases, with 11 bases separating them. This CDR3 spans 13 amino acids. Germline V gives CDR1 MRHNA, CDR2 SNTAGT. CDR3 nucleotides: TGTGCCAGCAGTGTTCTAGCAGGGAATGAGCAGTTCTTC. Amino acids: CASSVLAGNEQFF.

The chain employs TRBV29-1 and TRBJ1-2, with 9 bases matching TRBD1. With V trimmed by 6 bases and J by 6 bases, 8 bases remained unmatched. This CDR3 is built from 13 residues. Germline V gene lookup returns CDR1 SQVTM and CDR2 ANQGSEA. The CDR3 protein is CSVPGQGLDGYTF. The CDR3 DNA sequence: TGCAGCGTACCGGGACAGGGATTGGATGGCTACACCTTC.

This chain joins TRBV7-9 and TRBJ2-2; 7 bases line up with TRBD2. This CDR3 is 17 amino acids long. Looked up from germline, CDR1 is SEHNR and CDR2 is FQNEAQ (reference sequence). After removal of 5 bases from V and 5 bases from J, the junction contained 14 bases not matched to a gene. The CDR3 spells CASSRNPREESTGELFF. The CDR3 DNA is TGTGCCAGCAGCCGAAATCCCCGGGAGGAGAGTACCGGGGAGCTGTTTTTT.

This chain uses TRBV15 with TRBJ2-7; TRBD2 is a possible D gene (5 bases). Per the germline V gene, CDR1 is LNHNV and CDR2 is YYDKDF (reference sequence). V lost 0 bases and J lost 10, with 13 bases in between. This CDR3 has 13 amino acids. CDR3 coding DNA: TGTGCCACCAGCAGAGACGGCCGCGGAGGCCAGTACTTC. It is translated as CATSRDGRGGQYF.

This chain joins TRBV6-6 and TRBJ1-2; D may be TRBD1 (5 bases). This CDR3 region has 13 residues. The germline V gene encodes CDR1 MNHNY and CDR2 SVGAGI (reference sequence). The germline V and J ends were trimmed by 8 bases and 8 bases, with 18 bases remaining between them. The CDR3 nucleotides read TGTGCCAGCGGGGGGGTCAGGAGTTCAGGCTACACCTTC. Its translation: CASGGVRSSGYTF.

The V call is TRBV9, the J call TRBJ2-5, with 8 bases aligning to TRBD1. The CDR3 has 14 residues. Unmatched junction bases numbered 5, after V lost 2 bases and J lost 5 bases. Germline V gives CDR1 SGDLS, CDR2 YYNGEE. The CDR3, as DNA: TGTGCCAGCAGCGTCCGACAGGGGCTGGAGACCCAGTACTTC. Translating gives CASSVRQGLETQYF.

This clonotype was seen only a few times. One end of the junction is discordant with germline, which a read error may explain. The rearrangement uses TRBV6-1 and TRBJ2-4, with 10 bases lining up with TRBD1. CDR1 is MNHNS, CDR2 SASEGT, per germline. There are 16 residues in the CDR3. CDR3 DNA: TGTGCCAGCAGTGAGTTGGGACAGGGGTCTTCCTACGAGCAGTACTTT. Amino acids: CASSELGQGSSYEQYF.